This T cell receptor beta chain was recorded in a study of shared clonotypes between healthy human individuals. The overall study: Ranging from 18 to 49 in age, donors were a couple of women and a few men. Each donor's CD8 memory used one plate, CD8 naive two, each CD4 subset three.

Libraries were prepared by immunoSEQ multiplex PCR; TCRdb keeps only in-frame clonotypes and omits some of them. The table lists 500,000 to 550,000 clones, more than 95% of them singletons. CDR1 KGHSH and CDR2 LQKENI come from the germline V gene. CDR3 length equals 14 residues. V lost 3 bases and J 0 bases, leaving 8 bases between the germline ends. Division of CD4+ cells produced a CD45RA+ naive subset and a CD45RA-negative memory subset. The chain couples TRBV18 to TRBJ1-1, with a weak D call TRBD1 (5 bases). Material for sequencing was naive CD4+ T cells sorted from blood. Subset here: CD45RA+ positively selected. The sequence came from a woman in her thirties in good health. The CDR3 region is CASSPDSLNTEAFF. The CDR3, as DNA: TGTGCCAGCTCACCCGACAGCTTGAACACTGAAGCTTTCTTT.